This TCR beta chain derives from a study of CD8+ T cells in alopecia areata. Study outcomes and limitations: The study also sequences resident alphabeta T cells of normal skin in scalp samples.

Following RNA extraction, reverse transcription yielded cDNA that acted as the sequencing template. Method: immunoSEQ multiplex PCR; TCRdb's copy keeps in-frame clones and lacks some. This table holds about 180,000 clones, about 55% found once. CDR3 length: 14 residues. The germline V and J ends were trimmed by 1 base and 1 base, with 9 bases remaining between them. The germline V gene has CDR1 SQVTM and CDR2 ANQGSEA. Treatment specified: oral pan-JAK inhibitor, 5-10 mg twice daily. Alopecia areata patients had lesional scalp punch biopsies and peripheral blood taken from them. Concerning this clone: Its antigen is unknown. This same CDR3 is encoded by further DNA sequences in the sample.

Sequencing was performed on CD8+ T cells sorted from blood, taken at week 24, from a patient treated with tofacitinib. The V and J genes are TRBV29-1 and TRBJ2-3; perhaps TRBD1 as D (6 bases). The source of this sequence is a human donor with alopecia areata. This CDR3 is CSVEVAGGTDTQYF. The DNA of the CDR3 is TGCAGCGTTGAAGTGGCAGGGGGCACAGATACGCAGTATTTT.